This T cell receptor (beta chain) derives from a study of radiotherapy plus CTLA-4 blockade in lung cancer. Study in general: Patients showed objective responses in about 18% of cases and disease control in under 40%. Study-level results: Expansion of tumor-derived TCR clones was observed in blood after radiotherapy plus ipilimumab. Increased serum interferon-beta after radiation also reportedly predicted response strongly.

From germline, CDR1 is MNHEY and CDR2 SVGAGI. The CDR3 contains 11 residues. Trimming shortened V by 7 bases and J by 5 bases, and 8 bases separated the two germline ends. Focal radiation with ipilimumab CTLA-4 blockade was given to patients with chemo-refractory metastatic non-small-cell lung cancer. About this clone: The antigen is undetermined.

Sequencing used immunoSEQ multiplex PCR; TCRdb keeps in-frame clones, though not all of them. The sample consists of around 40,000 clones, about 74% of them appearing once. The sample here was peripheral blood, taken from a patient treated with radiotherapy plus ipilimumab. The V call is TRBV6-5, the J call TRBJ1-2, with D maybe TRBD1 (6 bases). This receptor was obtained from a human donor with non-small cell lung cancer who had stable disease on radiotherapy plus ipilimumab. The CDR3 loop reads CASTDSYGYTF. CDR3 nucleotides: TGTGCCAGCACGGACAGTTATGGCTACACCTTC.